Below, 17 T cell receptor beta chains from the same sample are listed, as sequenced in a study of CD8+ T cells in alopecia areata. Extracted from the samples, RNA was reverse transcribed into cDNA to serve as the sequencing template. The repertoire was sequenced with immunoSEQ multiplex PCR; TCRdb's copy has only in-frame clones and lacks some. In the table there are more than 200,000 clones, approximately 40% of which are singletons. The treatment was: oral pan-JAK inhibitor, 5-10 mg twice daily. The sample was CD4+ T cells sorted from blood, taken at roughly week 36, from a patient treated with tofacitinib. These TCRs come from a human donor with alopecia areata.

The gene calls are TRBV5-1 and TRBJ1-1, with a possible D match to TRBD1 (5 bases). CDR1 and CDR2 (germline): SGHRS, YFSETQ. The CDR3 has 14 residues. The germline V and J ends were trimmed by 2 bases and 1 base, with 9 bases remaining between them. This CDR3 reads CASSLYDRNTEAFF. For the CDR3, the DNA is TGCGCCAGCAGCTTATACGACAGGAACACTGAAGCTTTCTTT.

The chain carries TRBV4-1 and TRBJ2-3; 8 positions match TRBD2. V gave up 6 bases and J gave up 6 bases; unmatched junction bases: 17. The CDR3 covers 17 residues. Germline lookup yields CDR1 MGHRA and CDR2 YSYEKL. The CDR3: CASRPLTQAGDEDTQYF. The DNA of the CDR3 is TGCGCCAGCAGACCCCTAACTCAAGCGGGAGATGAGGATACGCAGTATTTT.

There are a few counts of this clone. The chain is built from TRBV5-1 and TRBJ2-7; 7 nucleotides match TRBD2. CDR1 and CDR2 from the germline V gene are SGHRS and YFSETQ. This CDR3 has 14 residues. With 4 bases clipped from V and 10 bases from J, the junction kept 14 bases outside the gene matches. This CDR3 reads CASSQNAAGLRQYF. The CDR3 region has the DNA TGCGCCAGCAGCCAGAACGCAGCGGGACTGAGACAGTACTTC.

The chain has TRBV30 and TRBJ1-3; tentative D call: TRBD1 (5 bases). The CDR3 runs to 15 residues. Trimming removed 5 bases from V and 0 bases from J, with 14 bases in between. CDR1 is GTSNPN, CDR2 SVGIG, per germline (reference sequence). The chain's CDR3 is CAWRDRRSSGNTIYF. The DNA for the CDR3 is TGTGCCTGGCGGGACCGAAGAAGCTCTGGAAACACCATATATTTT.

This clone was seen a few times. The CDR3 region is CSGQEDTQYF. The CDR3 DNA is TGCAGCGGGCAAGAGGATACGCAGTATTTT. V usage is TRBV29-1 and J usage is TRBJ2-3; D unclear. This CDR3 region has 10 residues. Germline V gene lookup returns CDR1 SQVTM and CDR2 ANQGSEA. Trimming cost V 7 bases and J 6 bases, with 8 bases left between them.

This clone was seen a single time. The chain has TRBV7-9 and TRBJ2-7, with 8 positions matching TRBD2. The DNA end is a closer match to TRBJ2-1, so the J assignment may be wrong. Germline-derived CDR1 and CDR2 are SEHNR and FQNEAQ (reference sequence). The CDR3 runs to 12 residues. The DNA of the CDR3 is TGTGCCAGCAGCATTAGCGGGATGGGGCAGTTCTTC. Its protein product is CASSISGMGQFF.

The CDR3 here is CASSEGQGFTEAFF. CDR3 coding DNA: TGTGCCAGCAGTGAAGGACAGGGGTTCACTGAAGCTTTCTTT. The chain uses TRBV2 and TRBJ1-1, with 8 positions matching TRBD1. The J segment lost 4 bases and the V segment lost 1 base, leaving 2 bases of the junction unmatched. The CDR3 is 14 amino acids. Germline assignment: CDR1 SNHLY and CDR2 FYNNEI.

This chain connects TRBV15 to TRBJ2-6; D ambiguous. Germline values: CDR1 LNHNV, CDR2 YYDKDF (reference sequence). Trimming shortened V by 5 bases and J by 3 bases, and 11 bases separated the two germline ends. This CDR3 contains 15 residues. CDR3 bases: TGTGCCACCAGCGTCGGTGGAAGTGGGGCCAACGTCCTGACTTTC. This encodes CATSVGGSGANVLTF. The full variable domain, in which reference TRBV15 and TRBJ2-6 provide the parts outside the CDR3, is DAMVIQNPRYQVTQFGKPVTLSCSQTLNHNVMYWYQQKSSQAPKLLFHYYDKDFNNEADTPDNFQSRRPNTSFCFLDIRSPGLGDTAMYLCATSVGGSGANVLTFGAGSRLTVL.

The rearrangement joins TRBV5-1 to TRBJ2-2; TRBD1 matches 11 bases. With 4 bases clipped from V and 3 bases from J, the junction kept 11 bases outside the gene matches. The germline V gene encodes CDR1 SGHRS and CDR2 YFSETQ. CDR3 size: 18 residues. The CDR3 DNA reads as TGCGCCAGCAGCCTCCTAGGACAGGGGGCGGGATACACCGGGGAGCTGTTTTTT. This translates into CASSLLGQGAGYTGELFF.

The rearrangement links TRBV7-2 to TRBJ2-7; perhaps TRBD2 as D (5 bases). This CDR3 has 13 residues. CDR1 and CDR2 (germline): SGHTA, FQGNSA. V dropped 4 bases and J dropped 4 bases, with 11 bases sitting between them. DNA for the CDR3: TGTGCCAGCAGCTCCCCGGGGATATACGAGCAGTACTTC. It yields the protein CASSSPGIYEQYF.

This clone occurred a few times. The V and J genes are TRBV6-6 and TRBJ2-7; 9 bases agree with TRBD2. The V gene end was trimmed by 6 bases and the J gene end by 4 bases; junction bases not matched to a gene: 7. CDR1 and CDR2 from the germline V gene are MNHNY and SVGAGI (reference sequence). The CDR3 is 14 amino acids. CDR3 nucleotide sequence: TGTGCCAGCAGACCGGGACTAGCTTTTTACGAGCAGTACTTC. It codes for CASRPGLAFYEQYF.

The J gene is TRBJ2-7, the V gene TRBV4-3; TRBD2 aligns across 8 bases. Looked up from germline, CDR1 is LGHNA and CDR2 is YSLEER. This CDR3 comprises 18 residues. With V trimmed by 2 bases and J by 8 bases, 20 bases remained unmatched. CDR3 sequence: CASSQSNYGERERGKQYF. The CDR3 DNA follows: TGCGCCAGCAGCCAAAGCAATTACGGGGAGCGGGAGCGGGGGAAGCAGTACTTC.

The chain is built from TRBV2 and TRBJ2-3; D perhaps matches TRBD2 (5 bases). This CDR3 has 13 residues. V lost 6 bases and J lost 2, with 9 bases in between. CDR1 is SNHLY, CDR2 FYNNEI, per germline. In DNA form, the CDR3 reads TGTGCCAGCAGGGAGCGGATCACAGATACGCAGTATTTT. Its protein product is CASRERITDTQYF.

This chain links TRBV7-8 with TRBJ2-7; D may be TRBD1 (5 bases). Trimming removed 1 base at V and 3 bases at J, with 7 bases between. The CDR3 is made up of 13 amino acids. The V gene's germline CDR1 is SGHVS and CDR2 FQNEAQ. In DNA, the CDR3 is TGTGCCAGCAGCTTAGGAAGGGGCTACGAGCAGTACTTC. Protein sequence: CASSLGRGYEQYF.

The chain uses TRBV27 and TRBJ2-7; 8 bases align to TRBD2. The germline V gene has CDR1 MNHEY and CDR2 SMNVEV (reference sequence). The CDR3 spans 15 residues. After removal of 6 bases from V and 0 bases from J, the junction contained 7 bases not matched to a gene. The CDR3 nucleotides read TGTGCCAGCAGGATATTAGCGGGAACCTCCTACGAGCAGTACTTC. Its protein product is CASRILAGTSYEQYF.

Only a few counts were recorded for this clone. The chain employs TRBV19 and TRBJ2-1, with TRBD2 matching over 15 bases. There are 18 residues in the CDR3. V gave up 7 bases and J gave up 0 bases; unmatched junction bases: 7. CDR1 and CDR2 (germline): LNHDA, SQIVND (reference sequence). The CDR3, as DNA: TGTGCCAGTACCGGGACTAGCGGGAGGTATAGCTCCTACAATGAGCAGTTCTTC. Amino acid sequence: CASTGTSGRYSSYNEQFF.

This chain connects TRBV4-1 to TRBJ1-1; D not certain. V lost 0 bases and J 0 bases, leaving 11 bases between the germline ends. Germline lookup yields CDR1 MGHRA and CDR2 YSYEKL. The length of the CDR3 is 16 residues. The CDR3 sequence: CASSQDRFPVNTEAFF. In nucleotides, the CDR3 is TGCGCCAGCAGCCAAGATCGTTTCCCAGTGAACACTGAAGCTTTCTTT.